Below are 14 T cell receptor beta chains sequenced from a single sample in a study of T-cell reconstitution after alpha-beta-depleted transplantation in children. A TCRbeta library incorporating unique molecular identifiers was prepared. A single record per CDR3 protein comes from TCRdb applying MiXCR to the PCR reads. Found here are around 210,000 distinct CDR3 sequences, approximately 7% of them singletons; the top ten hold about 5.9%. The sample was PBMCs, taken before TCRalphabeta/CD19-depleted stem cell transplant. These receptors all stem from a boy between 2 and 10 years old with acute lymphoblastic leukemia, due to receive a stem cell transplant.

This clonotype has a handful of counts. The chain couples TRBV5-1 to TRBJ2-1; TRBD2 matches 10 bases. The germline V gene encodes CDR1 SGHRS and CDR2 YFSETQ. The CDR3 contains 16 residues. V shed 1 base and J 6 bases; nucleotides not matched to a gene: 7. CDR3 residues: CASSLFLAGAFNEQFF. CDR3 DNA: TGCGCCAGCAGCTTGTTCCTAGCGGGAGCATTCAATGAGCAGTTCTTC.

Only a few counts were recorded for this clonotype. The chain combines TRBV5-1 with TRBJ2-5, with D possibly matching TRBD1 (6 bases). The CDR3 extends over 13 amino acids. Between the trimmed V and J ends, which lost 4 bases and 5 bases, there was a span of 12 bases. Germline assignment: CDR1 SGHRS and CDR2 YFSETQ. CDR3 in DNA: TGCGCCAGCAGCGCGAGGACAGATGAGACCCAGTACTTC. Its translation: CASSARTDETQYF.

The chain couples TRBV6-5 to TRBJ1-5; perhaps TRBD1 as D (5 bases). Germline CDR1 and CDR2: MNHEY and SVGAGI. The CDR3 loop spans 18 amino acids. V was shortened by 2 bases and J by 5 bases, with 22 bases between the two germline ends. The CDR3 coding sequence is TGTGCCAGCAGTTACCGAATTTCAGGAGCCCTGGGGGATCAGCCCCAGCATTTT. Translated, it gives CASSYRISGALGDQPQHF.

This clonotype appeared many times. The chain links TRBV29-1 to TRBJ2-5; 9 bases agree with TRBD2. Germline CDR1 SQVTM, CDR2 ANQGSEA. The J segment lost 5 bases and the V segment lost 7 bases, leaving 20 bases of the junction unmatched. The CDR3 totals 17 residues. CDR3 protein: CSALTSGFDVLVETQYF. As DNA, the CDR3 is TGCAGCGCGTTAACTAGCGGGTTTGACGTATTAGTGGAGACCCAGTACTTC. The full variable domain, in which reference TRBV29-1 and TRBJ2-5 provide the parts outside the CDR3, is SAVISQKPSRDICQRGTSLTIQCQVDSQVTMMFWYRQQPGQSLTLIATANQGSEATYESGFVIDKFPISRPNLTFSTLTVSNMSPEDSSIYLCSALTSGFDVLVETQYFGPGTRLLVL.

This clonotype has just a few counts. The chain carries TRBV28 and TRBJ2-3; D perhaps matches TRBD2 (6 bases). The V gene's germline CDR1 is MDHEN and CDR2 SYDVKM. V was trimmed by 5 bases and J by 4 bases, leaving 16 bases between them. The CDR3 totals 15 residues. This CDR3 reads CASSPLGGLADTQYF. The CDR3 DNA reads TGTGCCAGCAGTCCCCTTGGGGGGTTGGCAGATACGCAGTATTTT.

The chain employs TRBV7-3 and TRBJ2-2, with no clear D. CDR1 is SGHTA, CDR2 FQGTGA, per germline. The CDR3 has 15 amino acids. Trimming left V 1 base short and J 4 bases short, with 10 bases between. Here the CDR3 reads CASSLSQIGTGELFF. In DNA form, the CDR3 reads TGTGCCAGCAGCTTAAGCCAGATCGGCACCGGGGAGCTGTTTTTT. Full variable domain (outside the CDR3, taken from reference TRBV7-3 and TRBJ2-2): GAGVSQTPSNKVTEKGKYVELRCDPISGHTALYWYRQSLGQGPEFLIYFQGTGAADDSGLPNDRFFAVRPEGSVSTLKIQRTERGDSAVYLCASSLSQIGTGELFFGEGSRLTVL.

Many counts were recorded for this clonotype. The CDR3 spells CASSQGDSHQPQHF. The CDR3 nucleotides are TGTGCCAGCAGCCAAGGGGACAGTCATCAGCCCCAGCATTTT. The chain uses TRBV7-2 and TRBJ1-5; 7 bases are a match to TRBD1. Germline CDR1 reads SGHTA; CDR2 reads FQGNSA. This CDR3 is built from 14 residues. With V trimmed by 5 bases and J by 5 bases, 6 bases remained unmatched.

In this sample, this clonotype turned up many times. The rearrangement uses TRBV5-6 and TRBJ2-1; D call uncertain. CDR1 and CDR2 (germline): SGHDT, YYEEEE. CDR3 length: 15 amino acids. Trimming took off 2 bases at V and 0 bases at J, with 9 bases between the two ends. CDR3 amino acids: CASSFTKSSYNEQFF. In DNA, the CDR3 is TGTGCCAGCAGCTTCACAAAGAGCTCCTACAATGAGCAGTTCTTC.

This clonotype has at least ten counts. The chain couples TRBV29-1 to TRBJ2-7; D might be TRBD2 (6 bases). This CDR3 contains 13 residues. The V gene lost 7 bases and the J gene lost 6 bases, with 19 bases spanning the gap. In germline, CDR1 is SQVTM, CDR2 ANQGSEA. CDR3 sequence: CSARELSASEQYF. CDR3 sequence (DNA): TGCAGCGCTCGGGAGCTATCAGCCAGCGAGCAGTACTTC.

Ten or more counts support this clonotype. V and J are TRBV27 and TRBJ2-1, with 10 bases lining up with TRBD2. The CDR3 loop spans 15 amino acids. In germline, CDR1 is MNHEY, CDR2 SMNVEV (reference sequence). V shed 3 bases, J shed 9 bases, and the junction held 8 bases outside the gene matches. The CDR3 nucleotides read TGTGCCAGCAGTTTCGGGCTAGCGGGAGAGATTGAGCAGTTCTTC. Translating it yields CASSFGLAGEIEQFF.

The sample holds many counts of this clonotype. The rearrangement joins TRBV28 to TRBJ2-3; 10 positions match TRBD1. Germline loops: CDR1 MDHEN, CDR2 SYDVKM. V dropped 6 bases and J dropped 4; count of bases not matched to a gene: 4. CDR3 length: 14 residues. The CDR3 DNA reads TGTGCCAGCAGCCGTGACAGGGGGCCAGATACGCAGTATTTT. Translation: CASSRDRGPDTQYF.

This chain connects TRBV20-1 to TRBJ1-6; D remains unclear. The ends were cut back, 1 base at V and 0 bases at J, with 13 bases in the middle. The CDR3 runs 17 residues. Germline V lookup: CDR1 DFQATT, CDR2 SNEGSKA (reference sequence). CDR3 nucleotides: TGCAGTGCTAGAGTGGAGGTCTTGAGCTCCTATAATTCACCCCTCCACTTT. Protein: CSARVEVLSSYNSPLHF.

This clonotype was detected a few times. CDR3 sequence: CSAEGTGYNEQFF. The CDR3 DNA reads TGCAGTGCCGAGGGGACAGGCTACAATGAGCAGTTCTTC. The chain employs TRBV20-1 and TRBJ2-1, with 8 bases lining up with TRBD1. The CDR3 is 13 residues long. V shed 6 bases, J shed 3 bases, and the junction held 4 bases outside the gene matches. Germline CDR1 and CDR2: DFQATT and SNEGSKA (reference sequence).

This clonotype was seen a handful of times. The chain has TRBV7-9 and TRBJ2-7; no clear D. The ends were cut back, 4 bases at V and 2 bases at J, with 15 bases in the middle. This CDR3 spans 15 amino acids. CDR1 and CDR2 from the germline V gene are SEHNR and FQNEAQ (reference sequence). This CDR3 is CASSSIGDRTYEQYF. CDR3 DNA: TGTGCCAGCAGCTCCATTGGGGATCGTACCTACGAGCAGTACTTC.